The present T cell receptor (beta chain) was sequenced within a study of blood T cell repertoires in COVID-19 (TCRdb year 2020). Study-level background: The collaborator samples originated in the United States, Italy and Spain and spanned the acute and convalescent phases of COVID-19. The prospective study material was composed of cDNA or gDNA derived from T cells, B-cell-depleted T cells, or PBMCs. Deeply sampled blood TCRbeta repertoires from subjects exposed to, actively infected with, or recovered from COVID-19 were included in the dataset. The repertoires were made available in a free public database intended to serve as a resource for research on the immune response to SARS-CoV-2. Samples came from the ongoing ImmuneRACE study (first 160 participants) plus 1,254 subjects from 6 global collaborators. The sample metadata nearly always contained a de-identified subject ID, COVID-19 status, age in years and sex. Where available, HLA class I and class II types were taken from metadata supplied by the sample provider and were not determined by assay-based typing. The paper as a whole reports these results and caveats: How much clinical and demographic metadata was included differed by source and by participant, and the metadata was provided uncurated.

TCRbeta CDR3 regions were amplified from genomic DNA using the immunoSEQ Assay, a bias-controlled multiplex PCR. On the study's bioinformatics: Within the assay, amplification of reference gene primers was used to estimate how many nucleated cells each sample contained. To quantify the absolute abundance of each unique TCRbeta CDR3 rearrangement, sequence reads were collapsed and filtered. For each sample, productive Simpson clonality was calculated as the square root of Simpson's diversity index over productive rearrangements. TCRdb re-hosts the immuneACCESS table, in-frame sequences only. Its copies lack some clones; in the studies checked, an unresolved V gene accounts for under half of them, and the cause for the rest is not known. V and J calls and clone size follow that table, whereas D and trimming were derived from the DNA. For this sample there are 300,000 to 350,000 clones; 88% appear just once. Of the sample, 1.5% to 2% is held by the ten largest clones.

One collaborating source in Seattle enrolled patients during active infection and followed them longitudinally through the course of disease. Collaborating institutions collected whole blood in K2EDTA tubes following their own protocols. For TCRbeta analysis, collaborator samples were shipped as frozen whole blood, as isolated PBMCs, or as DNA extracted from either sample type. This clone came up once. Its antigen target is currently unknown. No base quality information exists; no much larger clone differs at one position. Including cysteine and phenylalanine, the CDR3 has 13 amino acids. CDR3 DNA only is kept here, 39 bases in frame from base 1. Based on the germline V gene, the CDR1 and CDR2 sequences are KGHSH and LQKENI. Trimming at the junction amounts to 1 base on V and 1 base on J, and the germline ends lie 4 bases apart.

The sequence joins TRBV18 to TRBJ1-1; the D gene lacks a confident call. The receptor's source is a woman aged 25 to 45 with COVID-19, enrolled during active disease. Sequencing was done on a sample of peripheral blood. The base sequence is TGTGCCAGCTCACCACAGAGGAACACTGAAGCTTTCTTT. Its product reads: CASSPQRNTEAFF.